The rows below give T cell receptor beta chains drawn from one sample of a study of identical twins. TCRdb called the 5' RACE reads again in MiXCR, with one record for every CDR3 protein. The sample yields about 730,000 distinct CDR3 sequences, 21% seen once. These data were also reused for a study on T cells expressing NK-cell markers.

The sequencing input was PBMCs. The receptor source for this set is a young woman in good health. Each CDR3 is given with its conserved first and last residue. The D gene is left open where the match is weak. Rows may omit the clone size; those that give it use once, few, many or a size class.

-	TRBV2	-	TRBJ2-1	TGTGCCAGCAGTTCCACCTGGAACAATGAGCAGTTCTTC	CASSSTWNNEQFF
-	TRBV6-5	-	TRBJ1-1	TGTGCCAGCAGTTACCTAACAGGGGAAGCTTTCTTT	CASSYLTGEAFF
-	TRBV10-3	-	TRBJ2-1	TGTGCCATCAAAAGCGGAATCTCCTACAATGAGCAGTTCTTC	CAIKSGISYNEQFF
many	TRBV20-1	-	TRBJ2-1	TGCAGTGCTAGGCGGCAAAATGAGCAGTTCTTC	CSARRQNEQFF
-	TRBV20-1	TRBD1	TRBJ2-7	TGCAGTGCTATGGGGACAGTTTACGAGCAGTACTTC	CSAMGTVYEQYF
few	TRBV3-1	-	TRBJ2-7	TGTGCCAGCAGCCAAGGAGACTACGAGCAGTACTTC	CASSQGDYEQYF
-	TRBV7-6	-	TRBJ2-3	TGTGCCAGCAGCTTAGATCACCGTAGCACAGATACGCAGTATTTT	CASSLDHRSTDTQYF
few	TRBV15	-	TRBJ1-1	TGTGCCACCAGAGGGCAAGGGACAACGAACACTGAAGCTTTCTTT	CATRGQGTTNTEAFF
-	TRBV20-1	-	TRBJ2-5	TGCAGTGCTAGAGAACCACTAGTCACAGAGACCCAGTACTTC	CSAREPLVTETQYF
many	TRBV12-3/TRBV12-4	TRBD2	TRBJ2-7	TGTGCCAGCAGAGGACTAGCGAGGTACGAGCAGTACTTC	CASRGLARYEQYF
many	TRBV12-3/TRBV12-4	TRBD2	TRBJ2-1	TGTGCCAGCAGTTGGGGACTAGCGGGTAACAATGAGCAGTTCTTC	CASSWGLAGNNEQFF
-	TRBV12-5	-	TRBJ2-1	TGTGCTAGTGGTTTTATGGGTGGAAAGCCACATGAGCAGTTCTTC	CASGFMGGKPHEQFF
-	TRBV5-6	TRBD2	TRBJ2-5	TGTGCCAGCAGCCTGGGGGTAGCGGGATCCGGAGAGACCCAGTACTTC	CASSLGVAGSGETQYF
few	TRBV20-1	-	TRBJ1-2	TGCAGTGCCCCAGTGTGGTATGGCTACACCTTC	CSAPVWYGYTF
many	TRBV19	-	TRBJ2-7	TGTGCCAGTAGTACCGGGACAGAGCAGTACTTC	CASSTGTEQYF
-	TRBV29-1	-	TRBJ1-1	TGCAGCGTTCACTCCTCGTGGGCCACTGAAGCTTTCTTT	CSVHSSWATEAFF
once	TRBV5-1	TRBD1	TRBJ2-3	TGCGCCAGCAGCTTCGACAGGGGTCCAGATACGCAGTATTTT	CASSFDRGPDTQYF
-	TRBV11-1	-	TRBJ2-1	TGTGCCAGCAGCTTGGGACTCGAAACTCGGGCGGCCGTTTACAATGAGCAGTTCTTC	CASSLGLETRAAVYNEQFF
-	TRBV14	-	TRBJ2-7	TGTGCCGGCAGCGATAAAGGCTACGAGCAGTACTTC	CAGSDKGYEQYF
-	TRBV4-1	TRBD2	TRBJ2-1	TGCGCCAGCAGCCAAGCCCCAGCGGGGGGGCGGTACAATGAGCAGTTCTTC	CASSQAPAGGRYNEQFF
few	TRBV3-1	TRBD2	TRBJ2-5	TGTGCCAGCACCAGCGGGGGGCTAGGAGAGACCCAGTACTTC	CASTSGGLGETQYF
-	TRBV29-1	-	TRBJ1-2	TGCAGCGTTGAAATGGCCTCCAGGGGCTACACCTTC	CSVEMASRGYTF
few	TRBV27	-	TRBJ2-7	TGTGCCAGCAGTTTATTTCGGCAGGCCTACGAGCAGTACTTC	CASSLFRQAYEQYF
few	TRBV20-1	-	TRBJ2-7	TGCAGTGCTAGAGGGGGCTCTTATGCCTACGAGCAGTACTTC	CSARGGSYAYEQYF
-	TRBV12-3/TRBV12-4	-	TRBJ1-1	TGTGCCATCCCAACCTCAGCACGGGGGGAAGCTTTCTTT	CAIPTSARGEAFF
-	TRBV7-9	TRBD2	TRBJ2-7	TGTGCCAGCAGCTTCTACCCGACTAGCGCGACCTACGAGCAGTACTTC	CASSFYPTSATYEQYF
few	TRBV9	-	TRBJ2-7	TGTGCCAGCAATGCCGGAAGAAGGTTAGACGAGCAGTACTTC	CASNAGRRLDEQYF
few	TRBV24-1	TRBD1	TRBJ2-3	TGTGCCACCAGTGAAAGACAGGGCCGGTTGGATTTT	CATSERQGRLDF
-	TRBV29-1	TRBD2	TRBJ2-2	TGCAGCGTGGTCCTGGGGACTAGTTGGACCGGGGAGCTGTTTTTT	CSVVLGTSWTGELFF
-	TRBV5-1	TRBD1	TRBJ1-6	TGCGCCAGCAGCCACGATCCCGGGACAGGGTCCGATTCACCCCTCCACTTT	CASSHDPGTGSDSPLHF
few	TRBV5-6	-	TRBJ1-1	TGTGCCAGCAGCTTGAGAAGTCGGAGGGGAGGCACTGAAGCTTTCTTT	CASSLRSRRGGTEAFF
-	TRBV9	-	TRBJ2-1	TGTGCCAGCAGCGATCAAGTGGGGGGGGGCCACGAGCAGTTCTTC	CASSDQVGGGHEQFF
-	TRBV9	TRBD1	TRBJ2-7	TGTGCCAGCAGCGCGGACAGGGGCTACGAGCAGTACTTC	CASSADRGYEQYF
-	TRBV12-3/TRBV12-4	-	TRBJ1-1	TGTGCCAGCAGTTTGGATTCAGAGTCTGAAGCTTTCTTT	CASSLDSESEAFF
many	TRBV15	TRBD2	TRBJ2-1	TGTGCCACCAGCAGAGATCGACTAGCGGGAGAGAATGAGCAGTTCTTC	CATSRDRLAGENEQFF
few	TRBV6-1	-	TRBJ1-2	TGTGCCAGCAGGCCCCCCATAACCTATGGCTACACCTTC	CASRPPITYGYTF
few	TRBV5-1	-	TRBJ1-6	TGCGCCAGCAGCCCAACGGACAGCTCCTATAATTCACCCCTCCACTTT	CASSPTDSSYNSPLHF
few	TRBV20-1	-	TRBJ1-6	TGCAGTGCCCCCACGGGGGGGGCGAATAATTCACCCCTCCACTTT	CSAPTGGANNSPLHF
-	TRBV12-3/TRBV12-4	-	TRBJ2-2	TGTGCCAATCGGGGCGGGCCGAACACCGGGGAGCTGTTTTTT	CANRGGPNTGELFF
few	TRBV5-1	-	TRBJ2-2	TGCGCCAGCAGCTCGACTAGTCCCGGGGAGCTGTTTTTT	CASSSTSPGELFF
-	TRBV6-1	TRBD1	TRBJ2-2	TGTGCCACCTTGACAGGGCTTTCCAACACCGGGGAGCTGTTTTTT	CATLTGLSNTGELFF
-	TRBV6-5	TRBD1	TRBJ1-2	TGTGCCAGCAGTTACTCTTGGGACAGGGGGCTTGGCTACACCTTC	CASSYSWDRGLGYTF
many	TRBV9	-	TRBJ2-7	TGTGCCAGCAGCGTGGACGGCTCCTACGAGCAGTACTTC	CASSVDGSYEQYF
few	TRBV10-3	TRBD2	TRBJ2-1	TGTGCCATCGGGAATAGCGGGGCGAACAATGAGCAGTTCTTC	CAIGNSGANNEQFF
once	TRBV20-1	TRBD1	TRBJ2-1	TGCAGTGCTAGACCTCCCCGGGACAGGGGGGACAATGAGCAGTTCTTC	CSARPPRDRGDNEQFF
few	TRBV5-1	-	TRBJ1-1	TGCGCCAGCAGCTTCCACCCTCTGAACACTGAAGCTTTCTTT	CASSFHPLNTEAFF
few	TRBV10-3	-	TRBJ2-7	TGTGCCATCAGTGGCCTACCGGGACCTCAAACCTACGAGCAGTACTTC	CAISGLPGPQTYEQYF
few	TRBV20-1	TRBD2	TRBJ2-1	TGCAGTGCTAGGGTGCTAGCGGGTCCCCAGTTCTTC	CSARVLAGPQFF
many	TRBV12-3/TRBV12-4	TRBD2	TRBJ2-4	TGTGCCAGCAGTTTGAGGCTAGCGGGAGCCAGGAAATACTTC	CASSLRLAGARKYF
many	TRBV5-1	TRBD2	TRBJ2-7	TGCGCCAGCAGCTTGGGACTAGCCCGTCTCTCCGGCGAGCAGTACTTC	CASSLGLARLSGEQYF
-	TRBV29-1	TRBD1	TRBJ1-2	TGCAGCGTCGATAAACCGGGACAGGGGAATAGCTACACCTTC	CSVDKPGQGNSYTF
few	TRBV20-1	-	TRBJ1-2	TGCAGTGCTACGAGACAGGCGGGGTATGGCTACACCTTC	CSATRQAGYGYTF
-	TRBV12-3/TRBV12-4	TRBD2	TRBJ2-2	TGTGCCAGCAGTCGGGGGGTAGGGGAGCTGTTTTTT	CASSRGVGELFF
-	TRBV12-3/TRBV12-4	-	TRBJ2-3	TGTGCCGGCAAAGGTCCAGCAGATACGCAGTATTTT	CAGKGPADTQYF
-	TRBV7-2	-	TRBJ2-4	TGTGCCAGCAGCACCGCCCTGAGAAACATTCAGTACTTC	CASSTALRNIQYF
many	TRBV20-1	-	TRBJ1-5	TGCAGTGCTTATCAGATGGGACGCAATCAGCCCCAGCATTTT	CSAYQMGRNQPQHF
few	TRBV9	TRBD1	TRBJ1-6	TGTGCCAGCAGCGTAGACGGGACAGGGGTTTCACCCCTCCACTTT	CASSVDGTGVSPLHF
-	TRBV11-2	TRBD2	TRBJ2-2	TGTGCCAGCAGCTTTCTAGCGGGGAAGTCCGGGGAGCTGTTTTTT	CASSFLAGKSGELFF
-	TRBV9	TRBD2	TRBJ2-5	TGTGCCAGCAGCGTAGTAGCGGGAGAGGGGAAAGAGACCCAGTACTTC	CASSVVAGEGKETQYF